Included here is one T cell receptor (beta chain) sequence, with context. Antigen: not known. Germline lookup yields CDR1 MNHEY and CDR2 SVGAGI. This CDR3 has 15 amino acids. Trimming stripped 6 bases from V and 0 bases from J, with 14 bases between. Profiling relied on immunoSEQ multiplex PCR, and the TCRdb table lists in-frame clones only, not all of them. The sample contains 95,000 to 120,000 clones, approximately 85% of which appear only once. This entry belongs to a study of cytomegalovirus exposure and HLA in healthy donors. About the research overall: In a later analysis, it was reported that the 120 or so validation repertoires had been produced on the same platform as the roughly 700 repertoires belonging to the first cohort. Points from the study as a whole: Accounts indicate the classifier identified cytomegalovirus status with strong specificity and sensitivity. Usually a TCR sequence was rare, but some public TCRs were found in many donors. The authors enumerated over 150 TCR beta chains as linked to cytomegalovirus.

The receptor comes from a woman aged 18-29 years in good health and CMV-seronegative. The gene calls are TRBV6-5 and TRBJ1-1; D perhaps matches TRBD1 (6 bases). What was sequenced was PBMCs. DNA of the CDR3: TGTGCCAGCAGCCGCCTCGGACAGATGAACACTGAAGCTTTCTTT. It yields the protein CASSRLGQMNTEAFF.